This T cell receptor (beta chain) was identified in a study of T cells in Graves' hyperthyroidism and ophthalmopathy. Study-wide results and caveats: Ophthalmopathy was separated from stable hyperthyroidism by a 13 V-J model.

Over 18 months, lack of ophthalmopathy progression marked Graves' hyperthyroidism as stable. It was uncontrolled infection, other autoimmune disease, pregnancy or lactation that excluded patients. Diagnosis relied on clinical symptoms, serum thyroxine and TRAb, thyroid ultrasound and orbital computed tomography. CDR1 MRHNA and CDR2 SNTAGT come from the germline V gene. This CDR3 is built from 14 residues. Trimming took 2 bases from V and 9 from J; bases not matched to a gene: 3. RNA transcripts were the template for amplifying TCR beta CDR3 regions. RT-PCR in the first round (using the HTBI primer set) targeted the TCR CDR3. TCRdb re-derived calls from the multiplex PCR reads in MiXCR, one entry per CDR3 protein. This sample has about 210,000 distinct CDR3 sequences, with roughly a sixth found just once. This clonotype came up a few times. Its antigen is as yet unknown.

The chain employs TRBV6-4 and TRBJ2-1, with 11 bases identical to TRBD2. Sequenced input: blood. The origin of this receptor is a man aged 50 to 60 with Graves' hyperthyroidism. Written as DNA, the CDR3 is TGTGCCAGCAGTGACCGCCTAGCGGGGGGTGAGCAGTTCTTC. Protein sequence: CASSDRLAGGEQFF.